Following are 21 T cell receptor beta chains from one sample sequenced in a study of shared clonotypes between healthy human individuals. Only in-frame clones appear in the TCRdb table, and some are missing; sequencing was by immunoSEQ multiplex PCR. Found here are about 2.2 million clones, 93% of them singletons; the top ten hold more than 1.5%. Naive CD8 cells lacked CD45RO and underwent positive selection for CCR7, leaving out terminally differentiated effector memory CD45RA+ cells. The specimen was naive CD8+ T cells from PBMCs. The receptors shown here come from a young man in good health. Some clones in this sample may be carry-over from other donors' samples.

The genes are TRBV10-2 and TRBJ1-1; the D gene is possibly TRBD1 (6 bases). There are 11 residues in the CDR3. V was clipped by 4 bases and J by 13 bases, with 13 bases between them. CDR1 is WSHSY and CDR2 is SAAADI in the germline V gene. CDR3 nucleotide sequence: TGCGCCAGCAGTGGGGGGCTGGAGGGTTTCTTT. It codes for CASSGGLEGFF.

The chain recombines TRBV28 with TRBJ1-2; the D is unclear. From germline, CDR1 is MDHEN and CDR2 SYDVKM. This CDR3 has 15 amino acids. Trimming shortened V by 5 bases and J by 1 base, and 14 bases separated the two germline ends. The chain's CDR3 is CASSPVRDFNYGYTF. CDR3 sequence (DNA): TGTGCCAGCAGTCCCGTTCGGGATTTTAACTATGGCTACACCTTC.

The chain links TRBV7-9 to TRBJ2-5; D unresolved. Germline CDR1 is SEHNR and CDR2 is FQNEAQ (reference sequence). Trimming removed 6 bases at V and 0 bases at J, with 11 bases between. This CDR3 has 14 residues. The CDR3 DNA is TGTGCCAGCAGTCCAGTCGTGTACCAAGAGACCCAGTACTTC. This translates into CASSPVVYQETQYF.

The CDR3 protein is CASSQDINKQFF. The CDR3 DNA is TGCGCCAGCAGCCAAGATATCAACAAGCAGTTCTTC. The rearrangement joins TRBV4-3 to TRBJ2-1; D is unclear. The CDR3 has 12 amino acids. Germline lookup yields CDR1 LGHNA and CDR2 YSLEER. With 0 bases removed from V and 11 bases from J, the gap between germline ends came to 8 bases.

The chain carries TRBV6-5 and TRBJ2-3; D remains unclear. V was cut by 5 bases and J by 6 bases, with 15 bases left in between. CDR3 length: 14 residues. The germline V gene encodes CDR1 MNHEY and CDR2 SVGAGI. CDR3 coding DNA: TGTGCCAGCAGTGATAACGTTAAGGCTGATACGCAGTATTTT. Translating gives CASSDNVKADTQYF.

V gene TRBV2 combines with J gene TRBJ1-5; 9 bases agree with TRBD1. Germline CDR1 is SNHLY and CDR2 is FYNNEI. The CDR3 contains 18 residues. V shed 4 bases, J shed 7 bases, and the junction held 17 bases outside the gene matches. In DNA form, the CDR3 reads TGTGCCAGCAGTGGTATCCCGGGACAGGGTACTACATGGCAGCCCCAGCATTTT. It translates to CASSGIPGQGTTWQPQHF.

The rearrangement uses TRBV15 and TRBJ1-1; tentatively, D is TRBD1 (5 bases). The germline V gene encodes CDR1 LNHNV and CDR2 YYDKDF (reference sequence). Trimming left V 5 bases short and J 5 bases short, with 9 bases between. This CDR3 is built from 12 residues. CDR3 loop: CATSAGGTEAFF. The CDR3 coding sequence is TGTGCCACCAGCGCCGGGGGAACTGAAGCTTTCTTT. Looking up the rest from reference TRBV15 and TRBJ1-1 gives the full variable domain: DAMVIQNPRYQVTQFGKPVTLSCSQTLNHNVMYWYQQKSSQAPKLLFHYYDKDFNNEADTPDNFQSRRPNTSFCFLDIRSPGLGDTAMYLCATSAGGTEAFFGQGTRLTVV.

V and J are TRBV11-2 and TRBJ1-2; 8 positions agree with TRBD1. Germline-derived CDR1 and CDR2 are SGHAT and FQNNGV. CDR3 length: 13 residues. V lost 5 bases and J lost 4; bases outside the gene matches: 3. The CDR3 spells CASSDRGSYGYTF. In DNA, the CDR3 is TGTGCCAGCAGCGACAGGGGAAGCTATGGCTACACCTTC.

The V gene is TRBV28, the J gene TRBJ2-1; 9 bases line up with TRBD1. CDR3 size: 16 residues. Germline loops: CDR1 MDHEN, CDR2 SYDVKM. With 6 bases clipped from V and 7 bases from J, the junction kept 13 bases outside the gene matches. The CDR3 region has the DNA TGTGCCAGCAGGACCCCGCCCGGGGACAGGGAGAATGAGCAGTTCTTC. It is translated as CASRTPPGDRENEQFF.

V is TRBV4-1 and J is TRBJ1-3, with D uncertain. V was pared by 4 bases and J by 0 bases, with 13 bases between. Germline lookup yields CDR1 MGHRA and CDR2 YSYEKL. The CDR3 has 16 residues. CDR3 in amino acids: CASSLRTASSGNTIYF. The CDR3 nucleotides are TGCGCCAGCAGCCTGCGGACGGCGAGCTCTGGAAACACCATATATTTT.

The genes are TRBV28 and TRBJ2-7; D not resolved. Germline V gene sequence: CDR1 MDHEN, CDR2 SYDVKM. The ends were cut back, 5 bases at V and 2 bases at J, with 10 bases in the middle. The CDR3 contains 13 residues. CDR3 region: CASSPHLPYEQYF. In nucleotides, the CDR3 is TGTGCCAGCAGTCCCCACCTCCCCTACGAGCAGTACTTC.

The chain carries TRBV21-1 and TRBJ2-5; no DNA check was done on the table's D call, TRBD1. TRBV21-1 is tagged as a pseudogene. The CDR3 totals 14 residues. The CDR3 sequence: CASSLPDRKETQYF. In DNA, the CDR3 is TGTGCCAGCAGCCTGCCCGACAGAAAAGAGACCCAGTACTTC.

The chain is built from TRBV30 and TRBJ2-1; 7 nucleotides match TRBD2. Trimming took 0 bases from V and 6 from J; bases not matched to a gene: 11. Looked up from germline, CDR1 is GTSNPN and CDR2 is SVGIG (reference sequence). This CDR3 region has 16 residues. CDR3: CAWSVVRGLYSNEQFF. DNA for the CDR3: TGTGCCTGGAGTGTAGTGAGGGGACTATATTCCAATGAGCAGTTCTTC.

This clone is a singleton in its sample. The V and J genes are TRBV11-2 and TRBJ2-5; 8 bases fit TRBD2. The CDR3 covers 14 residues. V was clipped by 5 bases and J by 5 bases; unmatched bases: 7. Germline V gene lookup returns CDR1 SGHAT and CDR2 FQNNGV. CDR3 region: CASSPRTSQETQYF. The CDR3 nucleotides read TGTGCCAGCAGCCCGAGGACTAGCCAGGAGACCCAGTACTTC.

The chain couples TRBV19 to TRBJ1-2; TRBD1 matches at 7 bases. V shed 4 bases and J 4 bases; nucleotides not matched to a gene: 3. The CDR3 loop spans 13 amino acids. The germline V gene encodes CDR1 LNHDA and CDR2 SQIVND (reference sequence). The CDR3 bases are TGTGCCAGTAGTAGGGGACAGATCTATGGCTACACCTTC. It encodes CASSRGQIYGYTF.

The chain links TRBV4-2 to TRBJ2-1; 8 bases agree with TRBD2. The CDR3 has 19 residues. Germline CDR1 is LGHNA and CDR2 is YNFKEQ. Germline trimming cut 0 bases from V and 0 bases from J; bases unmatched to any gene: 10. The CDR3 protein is CASSQDWASGSSSYNEQFF. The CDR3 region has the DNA TGTGCCAGCAGCCAAGATTGGGCTAGCGGGTCGAGCTCCTACAATGAGCAGTTCTTC.

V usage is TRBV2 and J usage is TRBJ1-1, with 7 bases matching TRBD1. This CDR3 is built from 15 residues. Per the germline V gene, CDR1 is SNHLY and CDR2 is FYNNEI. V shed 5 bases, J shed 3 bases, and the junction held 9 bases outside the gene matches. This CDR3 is CASSQIGGADTEAFF. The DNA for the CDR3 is TGTGCCAGCAGTCAAATAGGGGGCGCGGACACTGAAGCTTTCTTT.

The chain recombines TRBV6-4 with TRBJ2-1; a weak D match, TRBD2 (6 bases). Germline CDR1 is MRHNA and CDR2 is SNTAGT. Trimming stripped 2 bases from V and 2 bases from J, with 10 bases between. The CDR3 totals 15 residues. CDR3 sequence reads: CASSDGTLTYNEQFF. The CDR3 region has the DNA TGTGCCAGCAGTGACGGGACTTTAACCTACAATGAGCAGTTCTTC.

This CDR3 is CASSPKGTGIFEAFF. In DNA form, the CDR3 reads TGTGCCAGCAGCCCGAAAGGCACAGGGATCTTTGAAGCTTTCTTT. V gene TRBV7-9 combines with J gene TRBJ1-1; possibly TRBD1 for D (6 bases). Trimming left V 5 bases short and J 7 bases short, with 20 bases between. Germline V gene lookup returns CDR1 SEHNR and CDR2 FQNEAQ (reference sequence). The CDR3 length is 15 residues. Based on the CDR3 plus reference TRBV7-9 and TRBJ1-1, the full variable domain is DTGVSQNPRHKITKRGQNVTFRCDPISEHNRLYWYRQTLGQGPEFLTYFQNEAQLEKSRLLSDRFSAERPKGSFSTLEIQRTEQGDSAMYLCASSPKGTGIFEAFFGQGTRLTVV.

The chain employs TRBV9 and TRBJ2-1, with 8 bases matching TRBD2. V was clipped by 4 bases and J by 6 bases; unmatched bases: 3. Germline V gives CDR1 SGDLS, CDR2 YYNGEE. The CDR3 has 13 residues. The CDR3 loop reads CASSPGTSNEQFF. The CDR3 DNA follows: TGTGCCAGCAGCCCCGGGACTAGCAATGAGCAGTTCTTC.

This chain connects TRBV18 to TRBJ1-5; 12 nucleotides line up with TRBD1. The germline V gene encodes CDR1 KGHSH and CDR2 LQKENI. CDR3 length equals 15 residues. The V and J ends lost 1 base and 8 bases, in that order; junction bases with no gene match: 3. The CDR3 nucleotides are TGTGCCAGCTCACCACGGGACAGGGGGCAGGAGCCCCAGCATTTT. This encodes CASSPRDRGQEPQHF.